The 2 T cell receptor beta chains given below trace back to one sample, sequenced in a study of blood T cell repertoires in COVID-19. Libraries were prepared by immunoSEQ multiplex PCR; TCRdb keeps only in-frame clonotypes and omits some of them. The profile shows 200,000 to 250,000 clones, under 85% of them singletons. Specimen: peripheral blood. These receptors originate from a woman older than 75 with COVID-19, enrolled during active disease.

The chain is built from TRBV6-6 and TRBJ2-5; D is unclear. The CDR3 spans 14 residues. V lost 0 bases to trimming and J lost 5 bases, with 10 bases between them. Germline assignment: CDR1 MNHNY and CDR2 SVGAGI (reference sequence). In DNA, the CDR3 is TGTGCCAGCAGTTACTCTGGCATGAAGGAGACCCAGTACTTC. This encodes CASSYSGMKETQYF.

The chain couples TRBV6-5 to TRBJ1-5; no clear D. CDR3 length: 12 residues. The V gene lost 10 bases and the J gene lost 3 bases, with 10 bases spanning the gap. Looked up from germline, CDR1 is MNHEY and CDR2 is SVGAGI. In nucleotides, the CDR3 is TGTGCCACCCGAAGCAACAATCAGCCCCAGCATTTT. This gives the protein CATRSNNQPQHF.